These T cell receptor beta chains were read from a single sample in a study of PD-L1 blockade in urothelial cancer. TCRdb's copy holds only in-frame clones and misses some; the assay was immunoSEQ multiplex PCR. In the table there are 70,000 or so clones, 85% to 90% of which are singletons. Sample: PBMCs, taken around atezolizumab (anti-PD-L1) treatment. The receptor set was obtained from a man in his sixties with urothelial cancer. CDR3s include the opening cysteine and the closing phenylalanine or tryptophan. D genes are given only for firm matches. Clone size, where shown, is once, few, many, or a class for clones that have expanded.

V: TRBV10-3
J: TRBJ2-3
size: -
D: TRBD2
DNA: TGTGCCATCAGGGCATTTGGCGGGAGGGCACCAGATACGCAGTATTTT
CDR3: CAIRAFGGRAPDTQYF

V: TRBV20-1
J: TRBJ1-1
size: -
D: -
DNA: TGCAGTGCTAGACCGGGACTATGGGCTTTCTTT
CDR3: CSARPGLWAFF

V: TRBV19
J: TRBJ1-2
size: -
D: -
DNA: TGTGCCAGTAGTATAGAACGACAGCTTAACTATGGCTACACCTTC
CDR3: CASSIERQLNYGYTF

V: TRBV12-5
J: TRBJ1-1
size: -
D: -
DNA: TGTGCTAGTGGTTTGCCCATAGGGGCTTTGAACACTGAAGCTTTCTTT
CDR3: CASGLPIGALNTEAFF

V: TRBV19
J: TRBJ2-3
size: -
D: TRBD1
DNA: TGTGCCAGTGGCGGGACAGGGGTTCTAGATACGCAGTATTTT
CDR3: CASGGTGVLDTQYF

V: TRBV29-1
J: TRBJ1-2
size: -
D: TRBD1
DNA: TGCAGCGTCATACAGGGGGCAGATAACTATGGCTACACCTTC
CDR3: CSVIQGADNYGYTF

V: TRBV4-2
J: TRBJ2-3
size: -
D: -
DNA: TGTGCCAGCAGCCAAATAGACGGCCCGAGGTCAGATACGCAGTATTTT
CDR3: CASSQIDGPRSDTQYF

V: TRBV6-6
J: TRBJ1-1
size: -
D: -
DNA: TGTGCCAGCAGTTACCCCAGGAACACTGAAGCTTTCTTT
CDR3: CASSYPRNTEAFF

V: TRBV7-3
J: TRBJ2-3
size: -
D: -
DNA: TGTGCCAGCAGCCCCGCGTCCGGGTTAGATACGCAGTATTTT
CDR3: CASSPASGLDTQYF

V: TRBV28
J: TRBJ2-3
size: once
D: TRBD2
DNA: TGTGCCAGCAGTTTACAGGGCCTAGCGGTAGGCACAGATACGCAGTATTTT
CDR3: CASSLQGLAVGTDTQYF

V: TRBV6-5
J: TRBJ2-5
size: -
D: -
DNA: TGTGCCAGCAGTTATTTTAGGACCCAGTACTTC
CDR3: CASSYFRTQYF

V: TRBV29-1
J: TRBJ1-2
size: -
D: -
DNA: TGCAGCGTCCAGACACAGAACTATGGCTACACCTTC
CDR3: CSVQTQNYGYTF

V: TRBV19
J: TRBJ2-7
size: -
D: TRBD1
DNA: TGTGCCAGTAGTTCACAGGGGCCCACCTACGAGCAGTACTTC
CDR3: CASSSQGPTYEQYF

V: TRBV5-4
J: TRBJ1-6
size: -
D: -
DNA: TGTGCCAGCAGCGGGGGCCAGGTGGTGAATTCACCCCTCCACTTT
CDR3: CASSGGQVVNSPLHF

V: TRBV30
J: TRBJ1-1
size: once
D: -
DNA: TGTGCCTGGACCGCGGGAAGGTTGAACACTGAAGCTTTCTTT
CDR3: CAWTAGRLNTEAFF

V: TRBV6-5
J: TRBJ2-3
size: -
D: -
DNA: TGTGCCAGCAGTTACAATGGAGGCACAGATACGCAGTATTTT
CDR3: CASSYNGGTDTQYF

V: TRBV19
J: TRBJ2-4
size: -
D: -
DNA: TGTGCCAGTAGTATACGGGACATCAACCCCCTAGCCAAAAACATTCAGTACTTC
CDR3: CASSIRDINPLAKNIQYF

V: TRBV4-1
J: TRBJ1-1
size: -
D: -
DNA: TGCGCCAGCAGCCAGTCAGGCACTGAAGCTTTCTTT
CDR3: CASSQSGTEAFF